The rows below give T cell receptor beta chains drawn from one sample of a study of blood T cells in healthy people across ages. TCRdb independently ran MiXCR on the 5' RACE reads; one entry per CDR3 protein. Here the sample spans some 1,800,000 distinct CDR3 sequences, 35% to 50% being singletons. The sample comprised blood. These TCRs come from a human donor in good health. CDR3s include the opening cysteine and the closing phenylalanine or tryptophan. A D gene is named only where the DNA matches it firmly. Expanded clones get a size class; other rows say once, few or many, or leave the size out.

>TRBV7-2|NA|TRBJ1-1|few
TGTGCCAGCAGCTTAGTCGATTACCGATCCAGGGGAGTGAACACTGAAGCTTTCTTT
CASSLVDYRSRGVNTEAFF
>TRBV12-3/TRBV12-4|NA|TRBJ1-2|NA
TGTGCCAGCAGTCCCGCCCGGGGGGACACCTCTAACTATGGCTACACCTTC
CASSPARGDTSNYGYTF
>TRBV5-1|NA|TRBJ2-3|few
TGCGCCAGCAGCTCACGGGACGGCGGCTTCACAGATACGCAGTATTTT
CASSSRDGGFTDTQYF
>TRBV6-5|NA|TRBJ2-7|NA
TGTGCCAGCGGTCGCAGTCCAGGGGAGAGGTACGAGCAGTACTTC
CASGRSPGERYEQYF
>TRBV4-1|NA|TRBJ2-5|NA
NA
CASSQEREGYEQYFGAGTQYF
>TRBV12-3/TRBV12-4|NA|TRBJ2-7|NA
TGTGCCAGCAGTTTATCTACGTCGCAGGGGAGTAGGTCCTACGAGCAGTACTTC
CASSLSTSQGSRSYEQYF
>TRBV7-2|NA|TRBJ2-3|NA
TGTGCCAGCAGCTTAACGATTTCTACCACAGATACGCAGTATTTT
CASSLTISTTDTQYF
>TRBV30|NA|TRBJ2-5|NA
TGTGCCTGGAGTGTCCCCGGCAGGGGCCTTCGGTTGGCCCAGTACTTC
CAWSVPGRGLRLAQYF
>TRBV4-3|TRBD2|TRBJ2-4|NA
TGCGCCAGCAGCCAAATAGCGGGGGGTAGGATAAATGAGCAGTACTTC
CASSQIAGGRINEQYF
>TRBV20-1|TRBD2|TRBJ2-5|NA
TGCAGTGCCGGGGAACTAGCGGGGGCTCTACAAGAGACCCAGTACTTC
CSAGELAGALQETQYF
>TRBV29-1|NA|TRBJ2-1|NA
TGCAGCGTTTTTTGGTACGAGCAGTTCTTC
CSVFWYEQFF
>TRBV20-1|TRBD1|TRBJ1-2|few
TGCAGTGCTAGCTGGCAGGGGGCAGGCTACACCTTC
CSASWQGAGYTF
>TRBV2|NA|TRBJ1-2|NA
TGTGCCAGCAATCCCCGTTTGGGGGGAAACTATGGCTACACCTTC
CASNPRLGGNYGYTF
>TRBV6-4|NA|TRBJ2-3|few
TGTGCCAGCAGTGCCCGAAGCGGATATACGCAGTATTTT
CASSARSGYTQYF
>TRBV20-1|TRBD1|TRBJ1-5|few
TGCAGTGCTAGTAGCCCAGGGGGCCCTGATCAGCCCCAGCATTTT
CSASSPGGPDQPQHF
>TRBV4-1|TRBD1|TRBJ2-7|few
TGCGCCAGCAGCCAGTCAATACAGGGGTTCGGGGCCGACGAGCAGTACTTC
CASSQSIQGFGADEQYF
>TRBV7-2|NA|TRBJ1-6|NA
TGTGCCAGCAGCTTAGGAGGAAATACTTCACCCCTCCACTTT
CASSLGGNTSPLHF
>TRBV20-1|NA|TRBJ1-4|NA
TGCAGTGCTAGAGCTGGAGGGAGACGTGAAAAACTGTTTTTT
CSARAGGRREKLFF
>TRBV7-2|NA|TRBJ2-3|NA
TGTGCCAGCAGCTTGGACATACTAATTAGCACAGGTACGCAGTATTTT
CASSLDILISTGTQYF
>TRBV29-1|NA|TRBJ1-2|few
TGCAGCGTTGAAGGCGGGAATGGCTACACCTTC
CSVEGGNGYTF
>TRBV20-1|NA|TRBJ2-3|few
TGCAGTGTTAAGATTCCCGGCCCTTTTACGCAGTATTTT
CSVKIPGPFTQYF
>TRBV4-3|TRBD1|TRBJ2-1|few
TGCGCCAGCAGCCAACTAATCGGGACAGGGAATAATGAGCAGTTCTTC
CASSQLIGTGNNEQFF
>TRBV11-2|NA|TRBJ1-1|few
TGTGCCAGCAGCTTGTTCGGGGCAAGATACCATGAAGCTTTCTTT
CASSLFGARYHEAFF
>TRBV29-1|TRBD2|TRBJ2-1|few
TGCAGCGTTGATAGGCGGGGGGCTTACAATGAGCAGTTCTTC
CSVDRRGAYNEQFF
>TRBV29-1|NA|TRBJ2-1|NA
TGCAGCACTCGACTAGGAAGTTACAATGAGCAGTTCTTC
CSTRLGSYNEQFF
>TRBV2|TRBD1|TRBJ2-3|few
TGTGCCACCCAGGACAGGTCTAGCACAGATACGCAGTATTTT
CATQDRSSTDTQYF